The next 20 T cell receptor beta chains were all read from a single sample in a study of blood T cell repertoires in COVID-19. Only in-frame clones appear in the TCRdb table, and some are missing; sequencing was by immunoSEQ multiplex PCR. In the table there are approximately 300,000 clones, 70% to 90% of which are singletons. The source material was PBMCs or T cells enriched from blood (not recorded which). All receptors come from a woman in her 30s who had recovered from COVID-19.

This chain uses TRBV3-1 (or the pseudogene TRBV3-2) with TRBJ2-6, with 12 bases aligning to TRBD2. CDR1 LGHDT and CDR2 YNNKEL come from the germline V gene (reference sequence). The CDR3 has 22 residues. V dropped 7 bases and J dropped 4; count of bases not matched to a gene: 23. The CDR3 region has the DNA TGTGCCAGCATGGGTTCGTTCTCGGGGTGGCTAGCGGGAGGGACAGGGGCCAACGTCCTGACTTTC. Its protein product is CASMGSFSGWLAGGTGANVLTF.

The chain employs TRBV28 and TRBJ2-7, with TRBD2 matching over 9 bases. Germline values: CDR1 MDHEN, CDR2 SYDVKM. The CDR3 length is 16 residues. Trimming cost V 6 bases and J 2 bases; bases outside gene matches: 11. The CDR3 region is CASSPSRGRGAYEQYF. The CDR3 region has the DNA TGTGCCAGCAGCCCTTCACGCGGGAGGGGGGCCTACGAGCAGTACTTC.

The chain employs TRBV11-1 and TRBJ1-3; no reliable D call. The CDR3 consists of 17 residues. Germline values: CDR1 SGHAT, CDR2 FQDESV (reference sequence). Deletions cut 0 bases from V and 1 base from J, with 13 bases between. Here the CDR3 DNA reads TGTGCCAGCAGCTTAGCTTCGCAGGTTAAGTCTGGAAACACCATATATTTT. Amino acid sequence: CASSLASQVKSGNTIYF.

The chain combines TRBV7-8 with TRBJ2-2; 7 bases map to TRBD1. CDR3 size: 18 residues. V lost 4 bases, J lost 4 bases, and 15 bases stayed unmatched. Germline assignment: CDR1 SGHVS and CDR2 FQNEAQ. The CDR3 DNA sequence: TGTGCCAGCAGCTACCGGGGACAGACCCGAGGGGTCACCGGGGAGCTGTTTTTT. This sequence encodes CASSYRGQTRGVTGELFF.

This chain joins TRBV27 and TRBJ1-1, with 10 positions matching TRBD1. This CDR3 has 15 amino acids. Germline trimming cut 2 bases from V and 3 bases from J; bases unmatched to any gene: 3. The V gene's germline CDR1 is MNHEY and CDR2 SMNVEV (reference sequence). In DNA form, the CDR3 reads TGTGCCAGCAGTTTAATGGGGACAGGGGACACTGAAGCTTTCTTT. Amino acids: CASSLMGTGDTEAFF.

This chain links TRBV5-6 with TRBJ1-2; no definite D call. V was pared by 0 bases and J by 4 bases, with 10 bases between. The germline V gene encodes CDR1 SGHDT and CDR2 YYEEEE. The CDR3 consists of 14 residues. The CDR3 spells CASSLERASYGYTF. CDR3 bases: TGTGCCAGCAGCTTGGAGAGGGCCAGCTATGGCTACACCTTC.

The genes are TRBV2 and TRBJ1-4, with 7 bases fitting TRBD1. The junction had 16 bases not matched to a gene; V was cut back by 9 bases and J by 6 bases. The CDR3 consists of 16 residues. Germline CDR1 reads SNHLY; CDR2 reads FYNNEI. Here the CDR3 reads CASPGQPPLWYEKLFF. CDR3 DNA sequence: TGTGCCAGTCCGGGACAGCCCCCTCTGTGGTATGAAAAACTGTTTTTT. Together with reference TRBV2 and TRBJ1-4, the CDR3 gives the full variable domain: EPEVTQTPSHQVTQMGQEVILRCVPISNHLYFYWYRQILGQKVEFLVSFYNNEISEKSEIFDDQFSVERPDGSNFTLKIRSTKLEDSAMYFCASPGQPPLWYEKLFFGSGTQLSVL.

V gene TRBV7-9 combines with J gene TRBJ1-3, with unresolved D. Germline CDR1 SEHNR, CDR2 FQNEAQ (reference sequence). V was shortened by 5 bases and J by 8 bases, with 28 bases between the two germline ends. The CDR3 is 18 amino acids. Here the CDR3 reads CASSPRLGRDHHEHTIYF. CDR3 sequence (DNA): TGTGCCAGCAGCCCGAGACTGGGCCGGGATCACCATGAGCACACCATATATTTT.

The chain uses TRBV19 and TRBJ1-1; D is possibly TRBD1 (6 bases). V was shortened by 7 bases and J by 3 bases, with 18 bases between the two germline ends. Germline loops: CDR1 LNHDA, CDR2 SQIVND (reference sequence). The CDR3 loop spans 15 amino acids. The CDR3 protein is CASTFRVYRDTEAFF. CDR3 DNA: TGTGCCAGTACCTTCAGGGTCTACAGGGACACTGAAGCTTTCTTT.

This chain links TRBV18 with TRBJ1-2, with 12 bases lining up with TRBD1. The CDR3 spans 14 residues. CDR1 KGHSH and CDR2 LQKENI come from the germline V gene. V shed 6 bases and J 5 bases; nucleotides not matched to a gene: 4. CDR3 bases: TGTGCCAGCTCGGGGGACAGGGGGCTTTATGGCTACACCTTC. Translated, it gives CASSGDRGLYGYTF.

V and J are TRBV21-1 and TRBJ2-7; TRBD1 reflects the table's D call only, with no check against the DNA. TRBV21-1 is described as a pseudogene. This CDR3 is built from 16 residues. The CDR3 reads CASSKALGQDNYEQYF. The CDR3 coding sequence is TGTGCCAGCAGCAAAGCGCTAGGACAGGATAACTACGAGCAGTACTTC.

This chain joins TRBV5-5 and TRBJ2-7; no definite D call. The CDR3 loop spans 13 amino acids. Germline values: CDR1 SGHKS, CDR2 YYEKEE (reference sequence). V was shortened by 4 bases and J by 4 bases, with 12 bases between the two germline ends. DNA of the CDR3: TGTGCCAGCAGCCCCACAAGAATTTACGAGCAGTACTTC. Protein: CASSPTRIYEQYF. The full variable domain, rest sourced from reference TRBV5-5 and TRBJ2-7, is DAGVTQSPTHLIKTRGQQVTLRCSPISGHKSVSWYQQVLGQGPQFIFQYYEKEERGRGNFPDRFSARQFPNYSSELNVNALLLGDSALYLCASSPTRIYEQYFGPGTRLTVT.

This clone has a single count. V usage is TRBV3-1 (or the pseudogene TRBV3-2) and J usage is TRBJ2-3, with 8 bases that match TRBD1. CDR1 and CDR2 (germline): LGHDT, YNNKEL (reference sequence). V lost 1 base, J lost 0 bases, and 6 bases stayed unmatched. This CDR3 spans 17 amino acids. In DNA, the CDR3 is TGTGCCAGCAGCCAAGGGTGGACAGGGTTGAGCACAGATACGCAGTATTTT. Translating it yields CASSQGWTGLSTDTQYF.

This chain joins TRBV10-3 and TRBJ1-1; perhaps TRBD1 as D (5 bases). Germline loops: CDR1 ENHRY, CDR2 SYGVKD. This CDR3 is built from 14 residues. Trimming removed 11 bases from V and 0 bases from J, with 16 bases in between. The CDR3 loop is CASLPGPMNTEAFF. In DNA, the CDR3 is TGTGCCTCCTTGCCAGGGCCGATGAACACTGAAGCTTTCTTT.

The CDR3, as DNA: TGTGCCAGCAGCTTAGAACAGGGGGTGTACCGCGGCGAGCAGTACTTC. This translates into CASSLEQGVYRGEQYF. This rearrangement joins TRBV7-6 to TRBJ2-7; 8 bases are shared with TRBD1. Germline CDR1 reads SGHVS; CDR2 reads FNYEAQ. J lost 6 bases, V lost 1 base, and 11 bases had no gene match. The CDR3 is made up of 16 amino acids.

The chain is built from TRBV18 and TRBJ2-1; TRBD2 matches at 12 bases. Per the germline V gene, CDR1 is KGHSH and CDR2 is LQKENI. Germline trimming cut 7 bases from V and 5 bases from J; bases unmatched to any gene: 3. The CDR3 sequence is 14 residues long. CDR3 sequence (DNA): TGTGCCAGCTTCGGACTAGCGGGAAACAATGAGCAGTTCTTC. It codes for CASFGLAGNNEQFF.

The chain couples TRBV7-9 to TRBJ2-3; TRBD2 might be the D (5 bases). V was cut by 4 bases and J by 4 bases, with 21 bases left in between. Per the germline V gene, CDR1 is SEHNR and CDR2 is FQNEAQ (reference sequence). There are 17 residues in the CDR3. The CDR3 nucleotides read TGTGCCAGCAGCTCCCCCCTTTCGCTTAATAGCGCAGATACGCAGTATTTT. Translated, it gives CASSSPLSLNSADTQYF.

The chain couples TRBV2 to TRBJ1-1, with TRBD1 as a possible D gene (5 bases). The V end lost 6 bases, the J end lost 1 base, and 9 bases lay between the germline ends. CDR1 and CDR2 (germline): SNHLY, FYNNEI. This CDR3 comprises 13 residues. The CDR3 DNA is TGTGCCAGCAGCGGGGGACCGAACACTGAAGCTTTCTTT. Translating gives CASSGGPNTEAFF. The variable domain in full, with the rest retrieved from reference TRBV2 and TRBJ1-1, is EPEVTQTPSHQVTQMGQEVILRCVPISNHLYFYWYRQILGQKVEFLVSFYNNEISEKSEIFDDQFSVERPDGSNFTLKIRSTKLEDSAMYFCASSGGPNTEAFFGQGTRLTVV.

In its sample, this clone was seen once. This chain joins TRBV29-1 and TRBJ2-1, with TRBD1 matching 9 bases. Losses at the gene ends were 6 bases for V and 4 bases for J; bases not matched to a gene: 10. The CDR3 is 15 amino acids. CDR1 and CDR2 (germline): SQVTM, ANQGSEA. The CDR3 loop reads CSVSRDRVVYNEQFF. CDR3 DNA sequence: TGCAGCGTGTCCCGGGACAGGGTAGTATACAATGAGCAGTTCTTC.

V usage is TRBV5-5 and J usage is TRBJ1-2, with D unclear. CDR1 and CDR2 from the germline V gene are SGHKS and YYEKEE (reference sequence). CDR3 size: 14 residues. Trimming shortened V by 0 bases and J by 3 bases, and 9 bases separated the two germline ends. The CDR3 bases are TGTGCCAGCAGCTTGGATGGCGGATACTATGGCTACACCTTC. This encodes CASSLDGGYYGYTF.